The table lists the clone carrying this T cell receptor (beta chain) with a count of one. The target antigen is unknown. Both 60 Vbeta primers and 13 Jbeta primers went into the PCR. Method: immunoSEQ multiplex PCR; TCRdb's copy keeps in-frame clones and lacks some. This table holds approximately 120,000 clones, around 80% found once. This sample is part of a study of cytomegalovirus exposure and HLA in healthy donors. Study results and limitations: Another analysis was done later, and it associated 16,951 TCR beta sequences with HLA alleles at 0.05 false discovery rate.

This CDR3 region has 16 residues. Losses at the gene ends were 3 bases for V and 0 bases for J; bases not matched to a gene: 2. Germline V gives CDR1 ENHRY, CDR2 SYGVKD. Sequenced: PBMCs. This TCR was sampled from a female donor in good health and CMV-seronegative. V gene TRBV10-3 combines with J gene TRBJ2-4, with TRBD2 matching 10 bases. CDR3 region: CAISDSGGLAKNIQYF. The CDR3 nucleotides are TGTGCCATCAGTGATAGCGGGGGGTTAGCCAAAAACATTCAGTACTTC.